The T cell receptor beta chain under discussion was sequenced for a study of OX40 agonist ivuxolimab in advanced cancers. Whole-study context: Patients were dosed intravenously with ivuxolimab at 0.01 to 10 mg/kg every 2 weeks.

Trimming stripped 6 bases from V and 4 bases from J, with 18 bases between. Germline values: CDR1 LNHDA, CDR2 SQIVND (reference sequence). This CDR3 comprises 15 residues. As concerns this clone: What it binds is unknown.

Findings of the study overall: At 0.1 to 3.0 mg/kg and by week 6, clonal expansion occurred in CD4+ and CD8+ blood T cells.

The data were produced by immunoSEQ multiplex PCR, yet TCRdb's version contains in-frame clones alone and is incomplete. The sample records around 68,000 clones, 80% to 95% being singletons. This chain uses TRBV19 with TRBJ1-1; D not certain. This specimen consisted of CD4+ or CD8+ T cells sorted from blood, obtained in a trial of the OX40 agonist ivuxolimab. The TCR originated in an adult with an advanced solid tumor such as melanoma, head and neck, liver or kidney cancer. The CDR3 DNA follows: TGTGCCAGTAGCCTCGAGCGGGGATCAATCACTGAAGCTTTCTTT. Amino acids: CASSLERGSITEAFF.